Listed below are T cell receptor beta chains from one sample, sequenced in a study of T cell responses to AZD1222 COVID-19 vaccine. Measured with immunoSEQ multiplex PCR; TCRdb has only the in-frame clones, and not every one. The sample shows tens of thousands of clones, 84% of them seen only once. The sample in question was peripheral blood, obtained on day 0 of AZD1222 vaccination. These receptors came from an adult in good health. The CDR3 runs from the conserved cysteine through the conserved F or W. The order of the fields is D gene, J gene, clone size, V gene, CDR3 DNA, CDR3 protein. D genes are given only for firm matches. Part of the rows lack a size; the others show once, few, many or a class for expanded clones.

.	TRBJ1-1	.	TRBV2	TGTGCCAGCAGTGACGTGGGGGCGAACACTGAAGCTTTCTTT	CASSDVGANTEAFF
.	TRBJ2-1	.	TRBV24-1	TGTGCCACCAGTGCCTACTCCTACAATGAGCAGTTCTTC	CATSAYSYNEQFF
.	TRBJ1-2	.	TRBV15	TGTGCCACCAGCAGAGATGCAGGGCGTACCTATGGCTACACCTTC	CATSRDAGRTYGYTF
.	TRBJ1-4	few	TRBV6-1	TGTGCCAGCAGTGAGCGTTCAGGGAAGAATGAAAAACTGTTTTTT	CASSERSGKNEKLFF
TRBD1	TRBJ1-2	.	TRBV27	TGTGCCAGCAGGAAGACAGGGTATGATGGCTACACCTTC	CASRKTGYDGYTF
TRBD1	TRBJ1-2	.	TRBV15	TGTGCCACCAGCAGATTTAGGCCATCGGACAGGGGGCGAGGCTACACCTTC	CATSRFRPSDRGRGYTF
.	TRBJ2-1	.	TRBV4-1	TGCGCCAGCAGTTACGTCGTCGTCGGAAGCAATGAGCAGTTCTTC	CASSYVVVGSNEQFF
.	TRBJ1-5	.	TRBV28	TGTGCCAGCAGATCGAACAGGCCCAATCAGCCCCAGCATTTT	CASRSNRPNQPQHF
.	TRBJ2-3	.	TRBV18	TGTGCCAGCTCACCCCAGCGCCCGGCCCCAGATACGCAGTATTTT	CASSPQRPAPDTQYF
.	TRBJ2-1	.	TRBV24-1	TGTGCCACCAGTTCCCCCGAAGGCAGGGGGGACAATGAGCAGTTCTTC	CATSSPEGRGDNEQFF
.	TRBJ1-1	once	TRBV14	TGTGCCAGCAGCCCCTTTTTGGGTGACACTGAAGCTTTCTTT	CASSPFLGDTEAFF
.	TRBJ2-5	.	TRBV4-3	TGCGCCAGCAGCCAAGGGGGGCAAGAGACCCAGTACTTC	CASSQGGQETQYF
TRBD2	TRBJ2-7	.	TRBV7-2	TGTGCCAGCAGCTTACTAGCGGGCTCCTACGAGCAGTACTTC	CASSLLAGSYEQYF
TRBD2	TRBJ2-3	.	TRBV12-5	TGTGCTAGTGGTTTGGGACTAGCGTCCGCAGATACGCAGTATTTT	CASGLGLASADTQYF
TRBD2	TRBJ2-1	.	TRBV2	TGTGCCAGCAGTCTCGGGAGGGCTAACAATGAGCAGTTCTTC	CASSLGRANNEQFF
.	TRBJ1-2	.	TRBV5-1	TGCGCCAGCAGCTTACCAGGGACGTATTATGGCTACACCTTC	CASSLPGTYYGYTF
.	TRBJ1-2	once	TRBV5-6	TGTGCCAGCAGCTTGTATGCATCCACGATTGGTGACTATGGCTACACCTTC	CASSLYASTIGDYGYTF
TRBD1	TRBJ1-5	.	TRBV29-1	TGCAGCGTTGTGGATAAACAGGGGACCAGCAATCAGCCCCAGCATTTT	CSVVDKQGTSNQPQHF
.	TRBJ1-2	.	TRBV7-2	TGTGCCAGCAGCTCCTACAGCATTACAGGTGGCTACACCTTC	CASSSYSITGGYTF
.	TRBJ2-1	.	TRBV7-2	TGTGCCAGCAGCCAGGACGGTTACAATGAGCAGTTCTTC	CASSQDGYNEQFF
TRBD2	TRBJ2-1	.	TRBV30	TGTGCCTGGACCCGACTAGCGGGAGGCTACAATGAGCAGTTCTTC	CAWTRLAGGYNEQFF
.	TRBJ1-6	few	TRBV28	TGTGCCAGCAGTTTAGACAGTAATTCACCCCTCCACTTT	CASSLDSNSPLHF
TRBD1	TRBJ1-2	.	TRBV28	TGTGCCAGCAGTCCTAGGACAGGGGGTAACTATGGCTACACCTTC	CASSPRTGGNYGYTF
.	TRBJ2-5	few	TRBV6-5	TGTGCCAGCAGTTCTCCCCAGGAGGGTGGAGAGACCCAGTACTTC	CASSSPQEGGETQYF
.	TRBJ1-4	.	TRBV7-9	TGTGCCAGCAGCTTAGCGGGGGGTACCCTAACTAATGAAAAACTGTTTTTT	CASSLAGGTLTNEKLFF
.	TRBJ2-3	.	TRBV6-5	TGTGCCAGCAGTTATTCGACCGGAGATACGCAGTATTTT	CASSYSTGDTQYF
.	TRBJ2-5	.	TRBV5-1	TGCGCCAGCAGCTTGGGGGCGAGTAAAGAGACCCAGTACTTC	CASSLGASKETQYF
TRBD2	TRBJ2-1	.	TRBV5-1	TGCGCCAGCAGCCACGGGACTAGCGGCTACAATGAGCAGTTCTTC	CASSHGTSGYNEQFF
.	TRBJ2-1	few	TRBV16	TGTGCCAGCAGCCAAACTTCCTACAATGAGCAGTTCTTC	CASSQTSYNEQFF
.	TRBJ1-5	few	TRBV7-6	TGTGCCAGCAGCGCGGAGCAGGGAAATCAGCCCCAGCATTTT	CASSAEQGNQPQHF
.	TRBJ2-1	.	TRBV15	TGTGCCACCAGCAGAGTGGCCAGGGCGGACAATGAGCAGTTCTTC	CATSRVARADNEQFF
.	TRBJ2-1	.	TRBV6-4	TGTGCCAGCAGTGACCAGGGTGCTTCCTACAATGAGCAGTTCTTC	CASSDQGASYNEQFF
.	TRBJ2-7	.	TRBV6-6	TGTGCCAGCAGTTACTCTTTCAGCTACTCCTACGAGCAGTACTTC	CASSYSFSYSYEQYF
.	TRBJ1-3	.	TRBV4-3	TGCGCCAGCAGCCAAGAACGGAGGGGGTTCGGAAACACCATATATTTT	CASSQERRGFGNTIYF
.	TRBJ2-2	.	TRBV7-3	TGTGCCAGCAGCCCGAGTAACACCGGGGAGCTGTTTTTT	CASSPSNTGELFF
.	TRBJ1-1	.	TRBV7-9	TGTGCCAGCAGGGATAGCGGTAACACTGAAGCTTTCTTT	CASRDSGNTEAFF
TRBD2	TRBJ2-4	.	TRBV27	TGTGCCAGCAGTCCCAGACTAGCTCTAGCCAAAAACATTCAGTACTTC	CASSPRLALAKNIQYF
.	TRBJ1-2	.	TRBV6-5	TGTGCCAGCAGTCAGGGGTATGACTCCTATGGCTACACCTTC	CASSQGYDSYGYTF
TRBD1	TRBJ2-1	.	TRBV5-1	TGCGCCAGCAGCTCGGGGACAGGGTTCAATGAGCAGTTCTTC	CASSSGTGFNEQFF
TRBD1	TRBJ1-4	.	TRBV5-1	TGCGCCAGCAGTCCGACAGGGGCCACCCTTGAAAAACTGTTTTTT	CASSPTGATLEKLFF
.	TRBJ1-1	.	TRBV4-3	TGCGCCAGCAGCCAAGGTTTCAACAGGAGACGGAACACTGAAGCTTTCTTT	CASSQGFNRRRNTEAFF
TRBD2	TRBJ2-5	.	TRBV5-1	TGCGCCAGCAGCTTTAACTCCGGACTAGCGGTGGAGAGGTTGGAGACCCAGTACTTC	CASSFNSGLAVERLETQYF
.	TRBJ1-2	.	TRBV27	TGTGCCAGCAGTTTCATAGCAGGGAGTGGCTACACCTTC	CASSFIAGSGYTF
TRBD1	TRBJ1-5	.	TRBV27	TGTGCCAGCAGCCGCCCCGGGGCAGGGGGCCGGTCTGGCAATCAGCCCCAGCATTTT	CASSRPGAGGRSGNQPQHF
.	TRBJ2-5	.	TRBV19	TGTGCCAGTAGTCGTTCTACGACGGTAGAGACCCAGTACTTC	CASSRSTTVETQYF
.	TRBJ2-2	.	TRBV7-2	TGTGCCAGCAGCTTGGCCGATGGCGGGGAGCTGTTTTTT	CASSLADGGELFF
TRBD1	TRBJ1-5	few	TRBV2	TGTGCCAGCAGTTTCAGGGGGAGCAATCAGCCCCAGCATTTT	CASSFRGSNQPQHF
.	TRBJ1-2	once	TRBV5-6	TGTGCCAGCATCATTAATTCAGGATACTATGGCTACACCTTC	CASIINSGYYGYTF
.	TRBJ2-3	.	TRBV20-1	TGCAGTGCTAGTCGCCGACAGGGAGGTTCGACAGATACGCAGTATTTT	CSASRRQGGSTDTQYF
.	TRBJ2-2	few	TRBV10-3	TGTGCCATCAGGCCCCAGCAGACGGCCGGGGAGCTGTTTTTT	CAIRPQQTAGELFF
TRBD1	TRBJ1-6	once	TRBV30	TGTGCCTGGACCACCGGGACAGGGGGTTTCTATAATTCACCCCTCCACTTT	CAWTTGTGGFYNSPLHF
.	TRBJ2-7	.	TRBV6-1	TGTGCCAGCAGTGAGGGAGGGACAAACCTTGATCGGTACTTC	CASSEGGTNLDRYF
.	TRBJ1-5	.	TRBV4-1	TGCGCCAGCAGCCAAGTAGGAGGGCTGAGGGATCAGCCCCAGCATTTT	CASSQVGGLRDQPQHF
TRBD1	TRBJ1-1	.	TRBV3-1/TRBV3-2	TGTGCCAGCAGCCAAAAAGACAGGGCTGAAGCTTTCTTT	CASSQKDRAEAFF
.	TRBJ2-3	.	TRBV6-1	TGTGCCAGCAGTGAAGGACCTGGCGGTACAGATACGCAGTATTTT	CASSEGPGGTDTQYF
TRBD1	TRBJ1-3	.	TRBV15	TGTGCCACCAGAAAAGGAGGACGACAGGGCCTAGACACCATATATTTT	CATRKGGRQGLDTIYF
.	TRBJ1-4	.	TRBV14	TGTGCCAGCAGCCCCCGGACCCTAGCAACTAATGAAAAACTGTTTTTT	CASSPRTLATNEKLFF
.	TRBJ2-1	.	TRBV5-1	TGCGCCAGCACCTCCGGGACCTCAAACAATGAGCAGTTCTTC	CASTSGTSNNEQFF
.	TRBJ1-1	.	TRBV2	TGTGCCAGCAGTGAGTTTCCGGCGGATGAAGCTTTCTTT	CASSEFPADEAFF